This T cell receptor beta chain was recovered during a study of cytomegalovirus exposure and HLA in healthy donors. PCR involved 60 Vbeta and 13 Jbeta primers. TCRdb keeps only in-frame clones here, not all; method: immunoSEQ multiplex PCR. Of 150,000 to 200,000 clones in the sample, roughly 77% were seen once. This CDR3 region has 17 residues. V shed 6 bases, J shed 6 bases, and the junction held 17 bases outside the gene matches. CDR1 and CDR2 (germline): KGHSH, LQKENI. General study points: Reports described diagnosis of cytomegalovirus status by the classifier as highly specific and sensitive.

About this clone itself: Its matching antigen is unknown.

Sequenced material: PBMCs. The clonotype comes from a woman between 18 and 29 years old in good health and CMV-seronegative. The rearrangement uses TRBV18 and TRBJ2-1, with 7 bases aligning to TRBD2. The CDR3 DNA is TGTGCCAGCTCGCCGGACTTGGGACTACTCACCACCAATGAGCAGTTCTTC. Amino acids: CASSPDLGLLTTNEQFF.